This TCR beta chain was sequenced in a study of control samples from healthy donors and cancer patients (dated by TCRdb to about 2020). Remarks on this clone: Its target antigen remains unknown. Base qualities are not at hand, and no much larger clone is one base apart.

The method was the immunoSEQ multiplex PCR assay. Here the immuneACCESS table is served through TCRdb, limited to in-frame sequences with V and J called. Missing clones are a known gap in these copies; in checked studies unresolved V genes cover under half, and the rest lacks a known reason. In this sample the table shows about 140,000 clones, about nine tenths of which occur a single time. The ten largest clones take up roughly 8.4% of the sample. The CDR3 contains 15 residues, cysteine and phenylalanine counted. Of all the DNA, just the CDR3 is kept, 45 bases in frame from base 1. At the junction V is shortened by 5 bases and J by 1 base, with 14 bases in between. CDR1 and CDR2, looked up from the germline V gene (reference sequence), are LGHDT and YNNKEL.

This clonotype was obtained from a woman aged 25 to 39 in good health. The rearrangement joined TRBV3-1 (or the pseudogene TRBV3-2) to TRBJ1-1, with no D gene named confidently. Sequencing used blood. The sequence in DNA is TGTGCCAGCAGCTTCGACCTGGGTTCGAACACTGAAGCTTTCTTT. This translates into CASSFDLGSNTEAFF.